This passage covers 27 T cell receptor beta chains from one sample sequenced in a study of cytomegalovirus exposure and HLA in healthy donors. The primer mix had 60 Vbeta and 13 Jbeta primers. Profiling relied on immunoSEQ multiplex PCR, and the TCRdb table lists in-frame clones only, not all of them. The table has 120,000 to 150,000 clones, around three quarters seen once. Sequencing was carried out using PBMCs. The receptor set was obtained from a woman aged 40 to 50 in good health and CMV-seropositive.

The rearrangement links TRBV28 to TRBJ1-2; D remains unclear. Germline V lookup: CDR1 MDHEN, CDR2 SYDVKM. The CDR3 has 16 residues. The V gene lost 5 bases and the J gene lost 8 bases, with 24 bases spanning the gap. The CDR3 coding sequence is TGTGCCAGCAGTCCCGGGGTGGTGGGAGGGATCGTAGGCTACACCTTC. Amino acids: CASSPGVVGGIVGYTF.

The genes are TRBV11-2 and TRBJ2-7; 9 nucleotides agree with TRBD1. This CDR3 region has 14 residues. Trimming removed 5 bases from V and 6 bases from J; junction bases left unmatched: 8. Germline lookup yields CDR1 SGHAT and CDR2 FQNNGV. The CDR3 DNA reads TGTGCCAGCAGCCGGGACAGGGCGCTGGGCGAGCAGTACTTC. It codes for CASSRDRALGEQYF.

J is TRBJ2-1 and V is TRBV2; 10 positions match TRBD1. The CDR3 is 14 amino acids. The V gene's germline CDR1 is SNHLY and CDR2 FYNNEI. Germline trimming cut 3 bases from V and 9 bases from J; bases unmatched to any gene: 5. CDR3 DNA: TGTGCCAGCAGTGACGACAGGGGGCTCGGTGAGCAGTTCTTC. It translates to CASSDDRGLGEQFF.

V usage is TRBV6-6 and J usage is TRBJ2-7; 7 bases fit TRBD1. The J segment lost 2 bases and the V segment lost 6 bases, leaving 4 bases of the junction unmatched. The CDR3 extends over 13 amino acids. Per germline, CDR1 MNHNY and CDR2 SVGAGI (reference sequence). CDR3 sequence reads: CASRDRTTYEQYF. The CDR3 coding sequence is TGTGCCAGCAGGGACAGGACAACCTACGAGCAGTACTTC.

This rearrangement joins TRBV6-5 to TRBJ1-2, with no clear D. Germline CDR1 reads MNHEY; CDR2 reads SVGAGI. This CDR3 has 12 residues. V lost 4 bases to trimming and J lost 7 bases, with 10 bases between them. CDR3 amino acids: CASSFGGGGYTF. The CDR3 nucleotides are TGTGCCAGCAGTTTTGGAGGTGGTGGCTACACCTTC.

The rearrangement uses TRBV30 and TRBJ1-1; maybe TRBD1 (5 bases). In germline, CDR1 is GTSNPN, CDR2 SVGIG (reference sequence). The CDR3 runs to 14 residues. V dropped 1 base and J dropped 1 base, with 10 bases sitting between them. The CDR3 loop is CAWSGQGTNTEAFF. The DNA for the CDR3 is TGTGCCTGGAGTGGGCAGGGTACGAACACTGAAGCTTTCTTT. The full variable domain, its missing parts supplied by reference TRBV30 and TRBJ1-1, is SQTIHQWPATLVQPVGSPLSLECTVEGTSNPNLYWYRQAAGRGLQLLFYSVGIGQISSEVPQNLSASRPQDRQFILSSKKLLLSDSGFYLCAWSGQGTNTEAFFGQGTRLTVV.

The rearrangement uses TRBV10-3 and TRBJ1-1; D is possibly TRBD1 (6 bases). The V and J ends lost 3 bases and 1 base respectively, with 9 bases between them. Germline V lookup: CDR1 ENHRY, CDR2 SYGVKD. This CDR3 contains 14 residues. The CDR3 DNA reads as TGTGCCATCAGTGATTTAGGGGGGAACACTGAAGCTTTCTTT. Its translation: CAISDLGGNTEAFF.

CDR3 sequence reads: CASSKGTGSLPTEAFF. In DNA form, the CDR3 reads TGTGCCAGTAGTAAAGGGACAGGGTCCTTACCCACTGAAGCTTTCTTT. The V and J genes are TRBV19 and TRBJ1-1; TRBD1 aligns across 9 bases. V trimming: 4 bases; J trimming: 4 bases; junction bases outside the gene matches: 10. Germline V lookup: CDR1 LNHDA, CDR2 SQIVND (reference sequence). The CDR3 has 16 amino acids.

The gene calls are TRBV30 and TRBJ1-1; possibly TRBD1 for D (6 bases). V was trimmed by 2 bases and J by 7 bases, leaving 14 bases between them. The CDR3 has 13 amino acids. Germline CDR1 and CDR2: GTSNPN and SVGIG (reference sequence). The CDR3 DNA reads TGTGCCTGGAGTTCTTCAGGGGCTGTTGAAGCTTTCTTT. Residues: CAWSSSGAVEAFF. Complete variable domain (other parts from reference TRBV30 and TRBJ1-1): SQTIHQWPATLVQPVGSPLSLECTVEGTSNPNLYWYRQAAGRGLQLLFYSVGIGQISSEVPQNLSASRPQDRQFILSSKKLLLSDSGFYLCAWSSSGAVEAFFGQGTRLTVV.

The genes are TRBV5-1 and TRBJ2-7; unclear D gene. Germline V gene sequence: CDR1 SGHRS, CDR2 YFSETQ. This CDR3 has 14 amino acids. V dropped 1 base and J dropped 3 bases, with 11 bases sitting between them. DNA for the CDR3: TGCGCCAGCAGCTTGTCCAGGAACGTCTACGAGCAGTACTTC. This translates into CASSLSRNVYEQYF.

This sequence joins TRBV9 and TRBJ2-7, with D perhaps TRBD1 (6 bases). There are 15 residues in the CDR3. The V gene lost 0 bases and the J gene lost 0 bases, with 10 bases spanning the gap. The germline V gene has CDR1 SGDLS and CDR2 YYNGEE. This CDR3 is CASSVGIQGSYEQYF. DNA for the CDR3: TGTGCCAGCAGCGTAGGCATACAGGGCTCCTACGAGCAGTACTTC.

This chain uses TRBV7-2 with TRBJ2-7; possible D gene TRBD1, 5 bases. Germline V gives CDR1 SGHTA, CDR2 FQGNSA. Between the trimmed V and J ends, which lost 1 base and 0 bases, there was a span of 13 bases. The CDR3 covers 16 residues. The CDR3 coding sequence is TGTGCCAGCAGCTTAGATTTGACAGTCATCTCCTACGAGCAGTACTTC. Its translation is CASSLDLTVISYEQYF. The complete variable domain, with remaining parts taken from reference TRBV7-2 and TRBJ2-7, reads GAGVSQSPSNKVTEKGKDVELRCDPISGHTALYWYRQSLGQGLEFLIYFQGNSAPDKSGLPSDRFSAERTGGSVSTLTIQRTQQEDSAVYLCASSLDLTVISYEQYFGPGTRLTVT.

The chain joins TRBV6-1 to TRBJ1-5; 9 bases match TRBD1. The CDR3 runs 16 residues. Germline V gene lookup returns CDR1 MNHNS and CDR2 SASEGT. With 0 bases clipped from V and 6 bases from J, the junction kept 6 bases outside the gene matches. The CDR3, as DNA: TGTGCCAGCAGTGAAGCGGGAAACAGGGGGCGTCAGCCCCAGCATTTT. It is translated as CASSEAGNRGRQPQHF.

The chain is built from TRBV6-5 and TRBJ1-2, with D possibly being TRBD1 (6 bases). Germline loops: CDR1 MNHEY, CDR2 SVGAGI. V was shortened by 6 bases and J by 8 bases, with 19 bases between the two germline ends. The CDR3 runs 14 residues. The chain's CDR3 is CASSVEAGASGYTF. The CDR3 DNA sequence: TGTGCCAGCAGCGTAGAGGCGGGGGCTAGCGGCTACACCTTC.

The table lists this clone with a few counts. The chain carries TRBV10-2 and TRBJ1-2, with D possibly being TRBD1 (5 bases). Germline CDR1 and CDR2: WSHSY and SAAADI. V lost 0 bases and J 7 bases, leaving 15 bases between the germline ends. This CDR3 is 15 amino acids long. The CDR3 nucleotides read TGCGCCAGCAGTGAGTCGATTCAGGGCGGTGGTGGCTACACCTTC. Residues: CASSESIQGGGGYTF.

V is TRBV27 and J is TRBJ2-5; 9 positions agree with TRBD2. Gene TRBJ2-7 matches the end of the DNA better, so the J call may be wrong. The V gene's germline CDR1 is MNHEY and CDR2 SMNVEV (reference sequence). The CDR3 loop spans 15 amino acids. The CDR3 region has the DNA TGTGCCAGCAGACTACTAAGTAGCGGGGGCTACGAGCAGTACTTC. It codes for CASRLLSSGGYEQYF.

V is TRBV7-3 and J is TRBJ2-1, with 7 nucleotides matching TRBD1. Germline V gene data show CDR1 as SGHTA and CDR2 as FQGTGA. The CDR3 is made up of 14 amino acids. J lost 9 bases, V lost 6 bases, and 11 bases had no gene match. CDR3 in DNA: TGTGCCAGCAGTGACAGGGTGTCAGGCGGTGAGCAGTTCTTC. This encodes CASSDRVSGGEQFF.

This chain uses TRBV19 with TRBJ1-4, with D possibly being TRBD1 (5 bases). CDR1 and CDR2 (germline): LNHDA, SQIVND (reference sequence). This CDR3 is 15 amino acids long. Trimming shortened V by 5 bases and J by 6 bases, and 16 bases separated the two germline ends. Here the CDR3 DNA reads TGTGCCAGTAGTTGGCAGGGAAACGCCGATGAAAAACTGTTTTTT. Amino acids: CASSWQGNADEKLFF.

This chain uses TRBV10-3 with TRBJ1-3, with TRBD1 as a possible D gene (5 bases). The V gene's germline CDR1 is ENHRY and CDR2 SYGVKD. V shed 10 bases and J shed 0 bases, with 16 bases lying between them. The CDR3 totals 15 residues. The CDR3 region is CATGGEANSGNTIYF. CDR3 sequence (DNA): TGTGCCACCGGGGGAGAGGCCAACTCTGGAAACACCATATATTTT.

This sequence joins TRBV4-2 and TRBJ1-2; a possible D gene is TRBD1 (5 bases). This CDR3 region has 15 residues. CDR1 is LGHNA and CDR2 is YNFKEQ in the germline V gene. Trimming took 0 bases from V and 7 from J, leaving 15 bases between them. CDR3: CASSQDRTKGSGYTF. The CDR3 DNA sequence: TGTGCCAGCAGCCAAGATAGGACAAAAGGGTCTGGCTACACCTTC.

This clone was observed a single time. DNA of the CDR3: TGTGCCAGCAGCTTTAGCGGGGGAGGCACAGATACGCAGTATTTT. Translation: CASSFSGGGTDTQYF. This sequence joins TRBV7-3 and TRBJ2-3, with TRBD2 identical over 9 bases. The ends lost 3 bases at V and 1 base at J; junction bases unmatched: 2. The germline gives CDR1 SGHTA, CDR2 FQGTGA. The CDR3 consists of 15 residues.

This clone has a handful of counts. The J gene is TRBJ2-7, the V gene TRBV25-1, with a possible D match to TRBD2 (6 bases). Germline CDR1 is MGHDK and CDR2 is SYGVNS. CDR3 length: 16 amino acids. Between the trimmed V and J ends, which lost 3 bases and 3 bases, there was a span of 18 bases. The CDR3 here is CASSDPGRTLGYEQYF. CDR3 bases: TGTGCCAGCAGTGACCCAGGGAGGACTCTGGGCTACGAGCAGTACTTC.

The V and J genes are TRBV10-3 and TRBJ2-2, with D perhaps TRBD1 (6 bases). CDR1 is ENHRY and CDR2 is SYGVKD in the germline V gene. The CDR3 contains 17 residues. Between the trimmed V and J ends, which lost 7 bases and 0 bases, there was a span of 18 bases. The CDR3 bases are TGTGCCATCATGAGCACTTCAGGGGCCCCGAACACCGGGGAGCTGTTTTTT. This gives the protein CAIMSTSGAPNTGELFF.

The J gene is TRBJ1-4, the V gene TRBV18; 8 nucleotides line up with TRBD1. V gave up 1 base and J gave up 4 bases; unmatched junction bases: 2. The CDR3 is made up of 15 amino acids. The germline V gene has CDR1 KGHSH and CDR2 LQKENI. CDR3 region: CASSPQDRVNEKLFF. DNA of the CDR3: TGTGCCAGCTCACCACAGGACAGGGTTAATGAAAAACTGTTTTTT.

The chain is built from TRBV6-6 and TRBJ1-1; perhaps TRBD1 as D (6 bases). The germline V and J ends were trimmed by 0 bases and 11 bases, with 19 bases remaining between them. CDR1 and CDR2 from the germline V gene are MNHNY and SVGAGI (reference sequence). The CDR3 has 15 residues. The CDR3 DNA reads as TGTGCCAGCAGTTACTCGGACAGAGACAGATTGGGGGCTTTCTTT. Residues: CASSYSDRDRLGAFF.

The chain employs TRBV2 and TRBJ1-1, with a tentative D call TRBD1 (6 bases). CDR1 SNHLY and CDR2 FYNNEI come from the germline V gene. Trimming cost V 7 bases and J 7 bases, with 19 bases left between them. CDR3 length: 14 residues. CDR3 sequence: CASNRAGESREAFF. CDR3 bases: TGTGCCAGCAATAGGGCAGGGGAATCCCGTGAAGCTTTCTTT.

The V and J genes are TRBV18 and TRBJ2-1, with TRBD2 matching over 8 bases. The CDR3 is made up of 14 amino acids. The germline V gene encodes CDR1 KGHSH and CDR2 LQKENI. The trim removed 3 bases at V and 3 bases at J, leaving 1 base unmatched. CDR3 sequence reads: CASSPLAGYNEQFF. The DNA of the CDR3 is TGTGCCAGCTCACCCCTAGCGGGCTACAATGAGCAGTTCTTC.